This entry features one T cell receptor beta chain sequence. Clones were read by immunoSEQ multiplex PCR, and TCRdb kept only the in-frame ones, dropping some. The sample contains 110,000 or so clones, approximately 87% of which appear only once. This sample was included in a study of blood T cell repertoires in COVID-19. This CDR3 is built from 14 residues. Germline V gene sequence: CDR1 MDHEN, CDR2 SYDVKM. V was clipped by 3 bases and J by 5 bases, with 13 bases between them. The V call is TRBV28, the J call TRBJ1-2; no reliable D call. The TCR originated in a man aged 65-85 years who had recovered from COVID-19. The sample taken for sequencing was peripheral blood. Here the CDR3 DNA reads TGTGCCAGCAGTTTCGGGGTTCGGCCTTATGGCTACACCTTC. It specifies CASSFGVRPYGYTF.